Described below is a single TCR beta chain sequence and its context. This record comes from a study of blood T cell repertoires in COVID-19. Study context: Sources were T cells, B-cell-depleted T cells, or PBMCs; the material itself was cDNA or gDNA.

Using immunoSEQ multiplex PCR, the repertoire was profiled, and TCRdb retains in-frame clones only, with some absent. This sample yields approximately 260,000 clones, of which around nine tenths are seen a single time; approximately 2% belongs to the top ten. For recovered donors of Cohort 3, there were two negative PCRs, clearance, or symptom resolution. This CDR3 has 14 amino acids. The source is a woman between 18 and 30 years old who had recovered from COVID-19. The V call is TRBV1, the J call TRBJ1-2; the table assigns TRBD1, which was not confirmed against the DNA. TRBV1 is a recognized pseudogene. The sequencing input was PBMCs or T cells enriched from blood (not recorded which). CDR3 sequence reads: CTSIYTGESYGYTF. CDR3 nucleotide sequence: TGCACCAGCATCTATACAGGCGAGAGCTATGGCTACACCTTC.